This record looks at one T cell receptor beta chain sequence and its context. The sample belongs to a study of blood T cell repertoires in COVID-19. TCRdb's table, derived via immunoSEQ multiplex PCR, lists solely in-frame clones and lacks some. The table has hundreds of thousands of clones, less than 90% seen once; the top ten hold roughly 1%. Germline V gives CDR1 SEHNR, CDR2 FQNEAQ (reference sequence). The CDR3 runs to 15 residues. The V gene is TRBV7-9, the J gene TRBJ2-1; possibly TRBD2 for D (5 bases). The sample comprised PBMCs or T cells enriched from blood (not recorded which). The clonotype comes from a woman aged 25 to 39 who had recovered from COVID-19. The CDR3 reads CGHADTGSSYNEQFF. The CDR3 nucleotides read TGTGGCCATGCCGATACGGGGAGCTCCTACAATGAGCAGTTCTTC. Full variable domain (outside the CDR3, taken from reference TRBV7-9 and TRBJ2-1): DTGVSQNPRHKITKRGQNVTFRCDPISEHNRLYWYRQTLGQGPEFLTYFQNEAQLEKSRLLSDRFSAERPKGSFSTLEIQRTEQGDSAMYLCGHADTGSSYNEQFFGPGTRLTVL.